This entry describes one T cell receptor (beta chain). This sample was taken from a study of blood T cell repertoires in COVID-19. Original processing methods: Researchers report that nucleated cell counts were estimated from reference gene primer amplification. Sequencing was performed with immunoSEQ multiplex PCR; in TCRdb, only in-frame clones are kept and a portion is missing. For V, J and clone size, that table is used; D and trimming come from the DNA. This sample carries around 240,000 clones, 91% of them seen once, and the ten largest clones take around 1.3%. Trimming left V 5 bases short and J 7 bases short, with 11 bases between. Per germline, CDR1 SGHTA and CDR2 FQGNSA. The CDR3 spans 12 residues.

The chain couples TRBV7-2 to TRBJ1-1; a possible D gene is TRBD1 (5 bases). Sequencing was carried out using PBMCs or T cells enriched from blood (not recorded which). This TCR was recovered from a human donor in a cohort exposed to, infected with or recovered from COVID-19 (not recorded which). The donor label of this sample is uncertain. CDR3 sequence: CASSPGLSEAFF. CDR3 DNA sequence: TGTGCCAGCAGCCCAGGGCTTAGTGAAGCTTTCTTT.